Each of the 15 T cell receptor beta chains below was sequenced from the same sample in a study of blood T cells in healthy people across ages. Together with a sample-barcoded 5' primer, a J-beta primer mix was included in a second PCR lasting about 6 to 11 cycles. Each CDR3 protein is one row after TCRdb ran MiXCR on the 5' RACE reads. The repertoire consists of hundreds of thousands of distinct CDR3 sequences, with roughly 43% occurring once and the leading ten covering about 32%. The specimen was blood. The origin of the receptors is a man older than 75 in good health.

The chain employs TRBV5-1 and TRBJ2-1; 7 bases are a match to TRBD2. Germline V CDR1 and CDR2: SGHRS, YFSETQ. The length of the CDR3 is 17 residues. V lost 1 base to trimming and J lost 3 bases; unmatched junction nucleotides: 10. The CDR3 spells CASSLSAVERGYNEQFF. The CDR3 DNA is TGCGCCAGCAGCTTGTCCGCTGTTGAGCGGGGCTACAATGAGCAGTTCTTC.

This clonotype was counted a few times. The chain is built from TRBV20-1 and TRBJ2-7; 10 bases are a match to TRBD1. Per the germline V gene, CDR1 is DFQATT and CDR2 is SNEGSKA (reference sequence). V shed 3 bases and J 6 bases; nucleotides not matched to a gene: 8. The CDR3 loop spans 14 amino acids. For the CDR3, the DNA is TGCAGTGCTAGCCCTTTTTGGACAGGGGGCGAGCAGTACTTC. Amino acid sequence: CSASPFWTGGEQYF.

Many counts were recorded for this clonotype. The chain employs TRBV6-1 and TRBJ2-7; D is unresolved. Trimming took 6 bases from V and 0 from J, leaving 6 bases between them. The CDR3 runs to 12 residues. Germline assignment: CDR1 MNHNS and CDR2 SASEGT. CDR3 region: CASRALSYEQYF. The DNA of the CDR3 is TGTGCCAGCAGAGCCCTCTCCTACGAGCAGTACTTC.

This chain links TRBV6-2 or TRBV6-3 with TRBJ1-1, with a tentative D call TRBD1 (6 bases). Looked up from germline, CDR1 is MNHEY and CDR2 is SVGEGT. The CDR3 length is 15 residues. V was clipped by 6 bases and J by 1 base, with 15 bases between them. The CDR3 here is CASRPNRVSNTEAFF. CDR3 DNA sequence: TGTGCCAGCAGACCCAACAGGGTCTCGAACACTGAAGCTTTCTTT.

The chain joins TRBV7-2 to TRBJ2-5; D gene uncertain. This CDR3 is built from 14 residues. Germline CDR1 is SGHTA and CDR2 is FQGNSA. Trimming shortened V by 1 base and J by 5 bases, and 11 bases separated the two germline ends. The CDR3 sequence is CASSLGVQWETQYF. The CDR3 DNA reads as TGTGCCAGCAGCTTAGGTGTTCAATGGGAGACCCAGTACTTC.

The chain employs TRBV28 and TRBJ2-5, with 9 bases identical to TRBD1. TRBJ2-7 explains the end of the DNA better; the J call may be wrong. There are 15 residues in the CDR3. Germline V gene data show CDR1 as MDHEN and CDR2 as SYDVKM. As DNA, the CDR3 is TGTGCCAGCGGGACAGGGTTGGGGCGGGAGTACGAGCAGTACTTC. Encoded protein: CASGTGLGREYEQYF.

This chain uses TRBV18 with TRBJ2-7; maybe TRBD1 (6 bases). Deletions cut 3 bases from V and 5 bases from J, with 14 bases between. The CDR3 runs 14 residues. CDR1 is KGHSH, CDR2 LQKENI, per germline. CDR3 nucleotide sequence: TGTGCCAGCTCACCGTCCTCCCACAGGGACGAGCAGTACTTC. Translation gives CASSPSSHRDEQYF.

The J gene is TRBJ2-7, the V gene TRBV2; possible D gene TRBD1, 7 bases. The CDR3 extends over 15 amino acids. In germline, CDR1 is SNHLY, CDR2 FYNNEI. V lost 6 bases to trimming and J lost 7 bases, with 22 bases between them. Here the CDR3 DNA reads TGTGCCAGCAGCCTTCAGGGGGGCACCTACAATGAGCAGTACTTC. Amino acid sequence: CASSLQGGTYNEQYF. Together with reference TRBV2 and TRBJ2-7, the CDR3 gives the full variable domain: EPEVTQTPSHQVTQMGQEVILRCVPISNHLYFYWYRQILGQKVEFLVSFYNNEISEKSEIFDDQFSVERPDGSNFTLKIRSTKLEDSAMYFCASSLQGGTYNEQYFGPGTRLTVT.

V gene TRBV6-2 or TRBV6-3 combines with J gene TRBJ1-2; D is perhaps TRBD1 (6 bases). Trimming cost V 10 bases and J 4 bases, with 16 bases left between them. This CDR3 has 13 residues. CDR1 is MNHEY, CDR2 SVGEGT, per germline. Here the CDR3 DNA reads TGTGCCATACAGGACAGAGACTTCTATGGCTACACCTTC. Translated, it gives CAIQDRDFYGYTF.

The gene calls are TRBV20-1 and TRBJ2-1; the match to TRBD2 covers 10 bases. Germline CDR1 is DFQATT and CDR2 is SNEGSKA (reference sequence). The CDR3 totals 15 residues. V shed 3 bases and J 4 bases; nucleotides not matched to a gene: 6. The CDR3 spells CSASRAGGPYNEQFF. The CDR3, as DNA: TGCAGTGCTAGTCGAGCGGGGGGGCCGTACAATGAGCAGTTCTTC.

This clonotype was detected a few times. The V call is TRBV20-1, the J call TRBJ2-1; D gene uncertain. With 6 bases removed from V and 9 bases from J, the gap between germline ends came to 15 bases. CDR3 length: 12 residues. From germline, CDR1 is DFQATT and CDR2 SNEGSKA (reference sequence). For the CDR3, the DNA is TGCAGTGCCCTATATGATAACAGTGAGCAGTTCTTC. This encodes CSALYDNSEQFF.

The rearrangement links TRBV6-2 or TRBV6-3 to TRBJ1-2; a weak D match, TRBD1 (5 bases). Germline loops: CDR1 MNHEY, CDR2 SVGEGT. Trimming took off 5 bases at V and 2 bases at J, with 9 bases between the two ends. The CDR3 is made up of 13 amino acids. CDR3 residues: CASSRQTNYGYTF. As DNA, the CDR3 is TGTGCCAGCAGTCGACAGACCAACTATGGCTACACCTTC.

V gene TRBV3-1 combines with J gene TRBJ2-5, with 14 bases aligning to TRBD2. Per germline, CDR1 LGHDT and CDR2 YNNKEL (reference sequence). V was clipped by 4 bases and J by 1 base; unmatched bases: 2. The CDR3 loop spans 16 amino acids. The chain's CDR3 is CASSRGLAGAQETQYF. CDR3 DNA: TGTGCCAGCAGCCGGGGACTAGCGGGGGCCCAAGAGACCCAGTACTTC.

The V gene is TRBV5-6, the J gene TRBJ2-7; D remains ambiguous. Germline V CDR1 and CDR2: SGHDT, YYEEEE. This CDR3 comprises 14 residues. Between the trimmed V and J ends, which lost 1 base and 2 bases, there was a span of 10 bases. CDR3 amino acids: CASSLSVRAYEQYF. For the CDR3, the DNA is TGTGCCAGCAGCTTGTCGGTAAGGGCCTACGAGCAGTACTTC.

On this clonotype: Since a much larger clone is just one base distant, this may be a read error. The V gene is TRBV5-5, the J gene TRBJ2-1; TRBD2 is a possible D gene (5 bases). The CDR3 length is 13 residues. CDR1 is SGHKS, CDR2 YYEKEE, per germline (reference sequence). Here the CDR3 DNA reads TGTGTCAGCAGCTTGTACCCGGGGAATGAGCAGTTCTTC. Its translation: CVSSLYPGNEQFF.